This T cell receptor beta chain was retrieved from a study of radiation and T cells in renal cell carcinoma. Study-wide points: Irradiated tumors held more dominant CDR3 motifs than control tumors. Irradiated tumors had higher TCR clonality than control tumors. Intratumoral heterogeneity was not captured in these approximately 1 g regions.

Clones were sequenced by immunoSEQ multiplex PCR, and TCRdb holds only the in-frame ones, with some missing. The sample has 15,000 to 20,000 clones; about 60% are singletons. Treatment given: treatment-naive control, cytoreductive nephrectomy. Sequenced control tumors were from about 10 males and several females, median age approximately 50. Per the germline V gene, CDR1 is SGHNT and CDR2 is YYREEE (reference sequence). Trimming removed 4 bases from V and 5 bases from J, with 12 bases in between. The CDR3 loop spans 14 amino acids. This clone occurred once. Its matching antigen is unknown. The source of this sequence is a man in his forties or fifties with renal cell carcinoma. The genes are TRBV5-4 and TRBJ2-2, with D tentatively TRBD1 (7 bases). The sample was tumor tissue, taken from a patient whose treatment was nephrectomy without radiotherapy. The CDR3 region is CASSAGQRTGELFF. The DNA for the CDR3 is TGTGCCAGCAGCGCGGGACAGAGGACCGGGGAGCTGTTTTTT.